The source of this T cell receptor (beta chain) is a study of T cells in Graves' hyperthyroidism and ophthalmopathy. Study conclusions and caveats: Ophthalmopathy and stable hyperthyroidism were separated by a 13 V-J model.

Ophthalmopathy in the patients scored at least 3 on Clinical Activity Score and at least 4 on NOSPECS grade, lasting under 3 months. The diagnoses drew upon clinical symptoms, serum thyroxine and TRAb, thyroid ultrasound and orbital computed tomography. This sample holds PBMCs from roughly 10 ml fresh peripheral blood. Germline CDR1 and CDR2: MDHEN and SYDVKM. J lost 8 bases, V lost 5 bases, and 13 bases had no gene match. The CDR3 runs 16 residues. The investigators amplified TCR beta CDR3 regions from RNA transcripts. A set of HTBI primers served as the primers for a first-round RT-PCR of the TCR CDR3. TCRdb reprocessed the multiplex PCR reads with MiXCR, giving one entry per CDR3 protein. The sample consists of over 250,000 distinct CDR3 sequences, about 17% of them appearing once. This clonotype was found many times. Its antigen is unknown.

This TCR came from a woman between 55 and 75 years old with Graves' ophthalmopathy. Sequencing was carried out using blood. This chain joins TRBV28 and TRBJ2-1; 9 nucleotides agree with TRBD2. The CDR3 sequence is CASSVEAGGPVDEQFF. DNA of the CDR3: TGTGCCAGCAGTGTCGAAGCGGGAGGTCCTGTGGATGAGCAGTTCTTC.